This is a list of T cell receptor beta chains from one sample in a study of OX40 agonist ivuxolimab in advanced cancers. Profiled with immunoSEQ multiplex PCR; TCRdb holds only in-frame clones, not every one. Of over 45,000 clones listed, roughly 77% are singletons. This specimen consisted of CD4+ or CD8+ T cells sorted from blood, obtained in a trial of the OX40 agonist ivuxolimab. These receptors all stem from an adult with an advanced solid tumor such as melanoma, head and neck, liver or kidney cancer. Each CDR3 is given with its conserved first and last residue. D genes are given only for firm matches. Where a row states a size, it is once, few, many or the class of an expanded clone; other rows omit it.

v_call: TRBV6-1; clone_size: -; j_call: TRBJ1-2; d_call: TRBD1; cdr3_nt: TGTGCCAGCAGTGACCTACCAGGACAGGGCGACTACACCTTC; cdr3_aa: CASSDLPGQGDYTF
v_call: TRBV5-3; clone_size: -; j_call: TRBJ1-1; d_call: -; cdr3_nt: TGTGCCAGAAGGACGACAGAACGGACCACTGAAGCTTTCTTT; cdr3_aa: CARRTTERTTEAFF
v_call: TRBV11-3; clone_size: -; j_call: TRBJ2-1; d_call: TRBD2; cdr3_nt: TGTGCCAGCAGCCAGGGGACTAGCGGGTCCTACAATGAGCAGTTCTTC; cdr3_aa: CASSQGTSGSYNEQFF
v_call: TRBV18; clone_size: medium-sized; j_call: TRBJ2-7; d_call: TRBD1; cdr3_nt: TGTGCCAGCTCACCGACGACAGGGGGCTACGAGCAGTACTTC; cdr3_aa: CASSPTTGGYEQYF
v_call: TRBV5-1; clone_size: -; j_call: TRBJ1-4; d_call: -; cdr3_nt: TGCGCCAGCAGCGGGGCAGATACAACTAATGAAAAACTGTTTTTT; cdr3_aa: CASSGADTTNEKLFF
v_call: TRBV19; clone_size: -; j_call: TRBJ1-1; d_call: -; cdr3_nt: TGTGCCAGTAGTATAGATCTCCTACACCTGAACACTGAAGCTTTCTTT; cdr3_aa: CASSIDLLHLNTEAFF
v_call: TRBV7-2; clone_size: -; j_call: TRBJ2-3; d_call: TRBD2; cdr3_nt: TGTGCCAGCGACTGGACTAGCGGGCGCACAGATACGCAGTATTTT; cdr3_aa: CASDWTSGRTDTQYF
v_call: TRBV19; clone_size: -; j_call: TRBJ1-5; d_call: -; cdr3_nt: TGTGCCAGTAGTTTTCGGACAGAGAATCAGCCCCAGCATTTT; cdr3_aa: CASSFRTENQPQHF
v_call: TRBV30; clone_size: -; j_call: TRBJ1-3; d_call: -; cdr3_nt: TGTGCCTGGAGTGTACTGGGGGCTGGAAACACCATATATTTT; cdr3_aa: CAWSVLGAGNTIYF
v_call: TRBV28; clone_size: -; j_call: TRBJ1-5; d_call: TRBD1; cdr3_nt: TGTGCCAGCAGCCCCGGACAGGGGGCCGATCAGCCCCAGCATTTT; cdr3_aa: CASSPGQGADQPQHF
v_call: TRBV5-1; clone_size: -; j_call: TRBJ2-3; d_call: TRBD1; cdr3_nt: TGCGCCAGCAGCTTCCAACCGGGACAGGGGTCAGATACGCAGTATTTT; cdr3_aa: CASSFQPGQGSDTQYF
v_call: TRBV6-1; clone_size: -; j_call: TRBJ1-1; d_call: -; cdr3_nt: TGTGCCAGCAGGGGGGTTTTCGGGACGAACACTGAAGCTTTCTTT; cdr3_aa: CASRGVFGTNTEAFF
v_call: TRBV7-9; clone_size: -; j_call: TRBJ2-7; d_call: TRBD1; cdr3_nt: TGTGCCAGCAGCTACGACGGACAGGGATTCTACGAGCAGTACTTC; cdr3_aa: CASSYDGQGFYEQYF
v_call: TRBV7-9; clone_size: -; j_call: TRBJ2-1; d_call: TRBD2; cdr3_nt: TGTGCCAGCAGCCCCGGGACTAGCGGGACCGATGAGCAGTTCTTC; cdr3_aa: CASSPGTSGTDEQFF
v_call: TRBV5-4; clone_size: -; j_call: TRBJ2-1; d_call: -; cdr3_nt: TGTGCCAGCAGCTTGGCCAAGGAGAGGAATGAGCAGTTCTTC; cdr3_aa: CASSLAKERNEQFF
v_call: TRBV7-8; clone_size: once; j_call: TRBJ2-2; d_call: TRBD1; cdr3_nt: TGTGCCAGCAGCCCTTACAGGGGGCGCATCTTGGACACCGGGGAGCTGTTTTTT; cdr3_aa: CASSPYRGRILDTGELFF
v_call: TRBV6-1; clone_size: -; j_call: TRBJ2-7; d_call: -; cdr3_nt: TGTGCCAGCAGCGCGCTTGGGAACGAGCAGTACTTC; cdr3_aa: CASSALGNEQYF
v_call: TRBV20-1; clone_size: -; j_call: TRBJ2-7; d_call: -; cdr3_nt: TGCAGTGCTAGAGATCCGGGAGAGCAGTACTTC; cdr3_aa: CSARDPGEQYF
v_call: TRBV11-3; clone_size: -; j_call: TRBJ2-6; d_call: -; cdr3_nt: TGTGCCAGCAGCCCCAGATCGTTTCGGGGGGCGGCCTCTGGGGCCAACGTCCTGACTTTC; cdr3_aa: CASSPRSFRGAASGANVLTF
v_call: TRBV18; clone_size: once; j_call: TRBJ2-5; d_call: -; cdr3_nt: TGTGCCAGCTCTAGGACAGAAGAGACCCAGTACTTC; cdr3_aa: CASSRTEETQYF
v_call: TRBV4-1; clone_size: -; j_call: TRBJ2-3; d_call: TRBD2; cdr3_nt: TGCGCCAGCAGCCAAGAATGGAATAGCGGGGGGGCTGGGGCAGATACGCAGTATTTT; cdr3_aa: CASSQEWNSGGAGADTQYF
v_call: TRBV10-1; clone_size: once; j_call: TRBJ2-3; d_call: -; cdr3_nt: TGCGCCAGCAGTGTTAGATTCAGCACAGATACGCAGTATTTT; cdr3_aa: CASSVRFSTDTQYF
v_call: TRBV6-9; clone_size: once; j_call: TRBJ2-6; d_call: -; cdr3_nt: TGTGCCAGCAGTGCACATAGCTCTGGGGCCAACGTCCTGACTTTC; cdr3_aa: CASSAHSSGANVLTF
v_call: TRBV19; clone_size: -; j_call: TRBJ1-3; d_call: -; cdr3_nt: TGTGCCAGTAGTATTGAAAACAGCTTCGGAAACACCATATATTTT; cdr3_aa: CASSIENSFGNTIYF
v_call: TRBV19; clone_size: -; j_call: TRBJ2-5; d_call: -; cdr3_nt: TGTGCCAGTAGTATCGGCAACCAAGAGACCCAGTACTTC; cdr3_aa: CASSIGNQETQYF
v_call: TRBV15; clone_size: -; j_call: TRBJ1-2; d_call: -; cdr3_nt: TGTGCCACTCATGCAAGGGGACGGAATCTCGGTGGCTACACCTTC; cdr3_aa: CATHARGRNLGGYTF
v_call: TRBV5-1; clone_size: -; j_call: TRBJ1-2; d_call: TRBD1; cdr3_nt: TGCGCCAGCAGCTTAGGGACAGTAGAAGGCTACACCTTC; cdr3_aa: CASSLGTVEGYTF
v_call: TRBV2; clone_size: -; j_call: TRBJ2-7; d_call: -; cdr3_nt: TGTGCCAGCAGGGCGACAGAAATCAACTACGAGCAGTACTTC; cdr3_aa: CASRATEINYEQYF
v_call: TRBV5-1; clone_size: -; j_call: TRBJ1-2; d_call: -; cdr3_nt: TGCGCCAGCAGCTTAGCGGGGCTCCAGCTGGCCTACTATGGCTACACCTTC; cdr3_aa: CASSLAGLQLAYYGYTF
v_call: TRBV6-1; clone_size: -; j_call: TRBJ2-2; d_call: -; cdr3_nt: TGTGCCAGCGTCGGGGGCGGGAGTTCGACCGGGGAGCTGTTTTTT; cdr3_aa: CASVGGGSSTGELFF
v_call: TRBV7-8; clone_size: -; j_call: TRBJ2-4; d_call: -; cdr3_nt: TGTGCCAGCAGCGAGCCCGGGGTCCAAAACATTCAGTACTTC; cdr3_aa: CASSEPGVQNIQYF
v_call: TRBV28; clone_size: -; j_call: TRBJ1-4; d_call: -; cdr3_nt: TGTGCCAGCAGTTTAATAAGGCAGGGAAGTGAAAAACTGTTTTTT; cdr3_aa: CASSLIRQGSEKLFF
v_call: TRBV4-2; clone_size: -; j_call: TRBJ2-1; d_call: TRBD2; cdr3_nt: TGTGCCAGCAGCCAAGGGCCTAGCGGGGACAATGAGCAGTTCTTC; cdr3_aa: CASSQGPSGDNEQFF
v_call: TRBV18; clone_size: -; j_call: TRBJ1-1; d_call: TRBD1; cdr3_nt: TGTGCCAGCTCACCTCGACAGGGTGAAACTGAAGCTTTCTTT; cdr3_aa: CASSPRQGETEAFF
v_call: TRBV30; clone_size: -; j_call: TRBJ1-1; d_call: -; cdr3_nt: TGTGCCTGGAGTGTAATCCCCCAAGACACTGAAGCTTTCTTT; cdr3_aa: CAWSVIPQDTEAFF
v_call: TRBV29-1; clone_size: few; j_call: TRBJ2-3; d_call: -; cdr3_nt: TGCAGCGGGCTCATTGGGGATACGCAGTATTTT; cdr3_aa: CSGLIGDTQYF
v_call: TRBV5-1; clone_size: -; j_call: TRBJ1-4; d_call: -; cdr3_nt: TGCGCCAGCAGCCAGGACAGCGGGGGTGAAAAACTGTTTTTT; cdr3_aa: CASSQDSGGEKLFF
v_call: TRBV7-2; clone_size: -; j_call: TRBJ1-6; d_call: TRBD1; cdr3_nt: TGTGCCAGCAGCTTTCAGGGAACAGGGGGCATGTCACCCCTCCACTTT; cdr3_aa: CASSFQGTGGMSPLHF